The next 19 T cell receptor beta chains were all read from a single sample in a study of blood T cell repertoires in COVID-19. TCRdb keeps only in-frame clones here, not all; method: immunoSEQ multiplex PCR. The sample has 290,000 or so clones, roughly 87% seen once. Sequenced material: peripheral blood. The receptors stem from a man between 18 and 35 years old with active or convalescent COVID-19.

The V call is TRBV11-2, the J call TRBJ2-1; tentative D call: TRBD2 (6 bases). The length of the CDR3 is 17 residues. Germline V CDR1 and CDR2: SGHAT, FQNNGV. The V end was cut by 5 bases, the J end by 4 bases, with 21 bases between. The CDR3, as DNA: TGTGCCAGCAGCCGACGTTCCGGGACTGAAAAATACAATGAGCAGTTCTTC. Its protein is CASSRRSGTEKYNEQFF.

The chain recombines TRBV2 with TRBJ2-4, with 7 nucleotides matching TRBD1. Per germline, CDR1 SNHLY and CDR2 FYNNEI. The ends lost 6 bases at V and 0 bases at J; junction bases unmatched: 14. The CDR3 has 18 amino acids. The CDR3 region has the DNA TGTGCCAGCAGCTTCGACAGGGTGTTAACCATAGCCAAAAACATTCAGTACTTC. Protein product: CASSFDRVLTIAKNIQYF.

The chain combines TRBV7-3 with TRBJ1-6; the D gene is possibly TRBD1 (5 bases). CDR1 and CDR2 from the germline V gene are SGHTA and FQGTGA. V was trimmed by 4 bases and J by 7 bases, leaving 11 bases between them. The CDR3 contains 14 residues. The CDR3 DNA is TGTGCCAGCAGCTCTCAGGGTTGGAATTCACCCCTCCACTTT. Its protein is CASSSQGWNSPLHF. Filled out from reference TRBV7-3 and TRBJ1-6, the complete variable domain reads GAGVSQTPSNKVTEKGKYVELRCDPISGHTALYWYRQSLGQGPEFLIYFQGTGAADDSGLPNDRFFAVRPEGSVSTLKIQRTERGDSAVYLCASSSQGWNSPLHFGNGTRLTVT.

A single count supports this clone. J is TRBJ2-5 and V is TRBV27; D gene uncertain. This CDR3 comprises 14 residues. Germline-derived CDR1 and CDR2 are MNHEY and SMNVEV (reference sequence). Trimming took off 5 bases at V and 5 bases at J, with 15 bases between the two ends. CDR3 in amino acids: CASSPRRVSETQYF. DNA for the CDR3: TGTGCCAGCAGTCCACGCCGGGTGTCGGAGACCCAGTACTTC.

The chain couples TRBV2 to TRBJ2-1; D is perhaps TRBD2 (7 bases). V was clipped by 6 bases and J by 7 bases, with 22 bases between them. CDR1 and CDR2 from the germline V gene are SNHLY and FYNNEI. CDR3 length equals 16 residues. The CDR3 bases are TGTGCCAGCAGGCGAAGTTTGGAGGGGGGAGGGAATGAGCAGTTCTTC. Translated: CASRRSLEGGGNEQFF.

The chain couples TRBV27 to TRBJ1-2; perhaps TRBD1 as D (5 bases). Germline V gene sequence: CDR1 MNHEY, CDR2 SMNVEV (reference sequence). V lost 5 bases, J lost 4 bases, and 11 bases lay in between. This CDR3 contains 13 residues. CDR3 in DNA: TGTGCCAGCAGTCCGCCCGGGGGCTATGGCTACACCTTC. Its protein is CASSPPGGYGYTF.

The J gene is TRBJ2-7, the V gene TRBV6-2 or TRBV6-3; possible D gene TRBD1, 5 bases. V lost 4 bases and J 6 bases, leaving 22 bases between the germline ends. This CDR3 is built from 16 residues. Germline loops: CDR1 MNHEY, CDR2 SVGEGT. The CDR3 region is CASSSPWQGDFSEQYF. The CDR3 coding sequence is TGTGCCAGCAGTTCGCCCTGGCAAGGGGATTTTTCCGAGCAGTACTTC.

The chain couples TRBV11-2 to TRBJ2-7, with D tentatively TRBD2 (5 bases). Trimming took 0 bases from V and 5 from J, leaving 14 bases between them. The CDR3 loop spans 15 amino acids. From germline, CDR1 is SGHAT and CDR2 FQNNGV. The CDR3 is CASSLDILRAHEQYF. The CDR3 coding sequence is TGTGCCAGCAGCTTAGATATCTTGCGGGCCCACGAGCAGTACTTC.

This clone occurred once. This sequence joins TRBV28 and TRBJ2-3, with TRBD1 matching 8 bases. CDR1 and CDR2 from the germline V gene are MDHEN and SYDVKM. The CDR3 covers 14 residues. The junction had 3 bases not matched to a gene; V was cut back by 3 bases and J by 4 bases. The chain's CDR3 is CASSFRGPADTQYF. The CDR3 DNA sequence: TGTGCCAGCAGTTTCAGGGGGCCGGCAGATACGCAGTATTTT. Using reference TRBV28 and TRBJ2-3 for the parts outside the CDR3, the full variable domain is DVKVTQSSRYLVKRTGEKVFLECVQDMDHENMFWYRQDPGLGLRLIYFSYDVKMKEKGDIPEGYSVSREKKERFSLILESASTNQTSMYLCASSFRGPADTQYFGPGTRLTVL.

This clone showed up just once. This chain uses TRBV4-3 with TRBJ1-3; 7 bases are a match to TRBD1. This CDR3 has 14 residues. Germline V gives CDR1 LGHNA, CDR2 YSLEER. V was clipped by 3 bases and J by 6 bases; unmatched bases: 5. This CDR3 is CASSQRQGENTIYF. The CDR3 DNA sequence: TGCGCCAGCAGCCAGCGACAGGGAGAAAACACCATATATTTT.

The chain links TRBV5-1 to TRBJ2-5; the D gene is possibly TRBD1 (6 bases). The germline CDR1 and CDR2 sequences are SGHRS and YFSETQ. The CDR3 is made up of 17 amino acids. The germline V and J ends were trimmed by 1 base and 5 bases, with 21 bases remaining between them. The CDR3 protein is CASSLTDSRVVVETQYF. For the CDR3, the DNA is TGCGCCAGCAGCTTGACGGACAGTCGGGTCGTTGTTGAGACCCAGTACTTC. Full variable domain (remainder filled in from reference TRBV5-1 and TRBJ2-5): KAGVTQTPRYLIKTRGQQVTLSCSPISGHRSVSWYQQTPGQGLQFLFEYFSETQRNKGNFPGRFSGRQFSNSRSEMNVSTLELGDSALYLCASSLTDSRVVVETQYFGPGTRLLVL.

The CDR3 region is CASSPPGQVPLNEQFF. Written as DNA, the CDR3 is TGTGCCAGCTCACCACCGGGACAGGTCCCTCTAAATGAGCAGTTCTTC. The rearrangement uses TRBV18 and TRBJ2-1, with 8 bases aligning to TRBD1. V was clipped by 0 bases and J by 7 bases; unmatched bases: 8. This CDR3 region has 16 residues. Germline V gene sequence: CDR1 KGHSH, CDR2 LQKENI.

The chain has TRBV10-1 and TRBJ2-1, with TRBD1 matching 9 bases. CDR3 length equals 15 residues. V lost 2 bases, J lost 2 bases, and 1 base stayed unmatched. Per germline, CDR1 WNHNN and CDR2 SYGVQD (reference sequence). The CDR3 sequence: CASSETGGAYNEQFF. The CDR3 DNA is TGCGCCAGCAGTGAGACAGGGGGCGCCTACAATGAGCAGTTCTTC.

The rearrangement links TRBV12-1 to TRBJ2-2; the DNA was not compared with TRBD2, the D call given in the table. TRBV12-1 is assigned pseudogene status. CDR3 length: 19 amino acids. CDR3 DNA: TGTGCCAGCAGCTTTAGGGACCCCGCGGGGGAGGCGAACACCGGGGAGCTGTTTTTT. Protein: CASSFRDPAGEANTGELFF.

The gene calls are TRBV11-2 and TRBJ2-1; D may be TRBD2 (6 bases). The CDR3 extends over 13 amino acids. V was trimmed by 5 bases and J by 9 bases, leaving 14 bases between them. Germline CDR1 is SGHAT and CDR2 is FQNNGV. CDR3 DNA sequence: TGTGCCAGCAGCCAGGTGGCGCGGGGTGAGCAGTTCTTC. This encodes CASSQVARGEQFF.

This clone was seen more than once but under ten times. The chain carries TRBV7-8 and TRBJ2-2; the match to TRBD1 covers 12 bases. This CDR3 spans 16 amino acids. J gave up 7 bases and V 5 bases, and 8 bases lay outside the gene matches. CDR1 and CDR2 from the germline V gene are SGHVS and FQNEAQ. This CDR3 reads CASSPRDRGRGGELFF. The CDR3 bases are TGTGCCAGCAGCCCCCGGGACAGGGGGCGAGGCGGGGAGCTGTTTTTT. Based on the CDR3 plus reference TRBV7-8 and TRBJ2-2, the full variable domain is GAGVSQSPRYKVAKRGQDVALRCDPISGHVSLFWYQQALGQGPEFLTYFQNEAQLDKSGLPSDRFFAERPEGSVSTLKIQRTQQEDSAVYLCASSPRDRGRGGELFFGEGSRLTVL.

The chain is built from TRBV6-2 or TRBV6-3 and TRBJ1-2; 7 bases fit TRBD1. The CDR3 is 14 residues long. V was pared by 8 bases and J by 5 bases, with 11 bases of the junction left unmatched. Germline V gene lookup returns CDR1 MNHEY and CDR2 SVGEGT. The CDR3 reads CASRHPSGGYGYTF. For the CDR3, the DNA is TGTGCCAGCCGCCACCCATCAGGGGGGTATGGCTACACCTTC.

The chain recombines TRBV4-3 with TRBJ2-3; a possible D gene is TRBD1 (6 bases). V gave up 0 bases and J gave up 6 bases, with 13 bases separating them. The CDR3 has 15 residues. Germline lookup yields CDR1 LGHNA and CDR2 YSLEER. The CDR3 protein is CASSQERAGVDTQYF. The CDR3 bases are TGCGCCAGCAGCCAAGAGCGGGCAGGGGTTGATACGCAGTATTTT.

CDR3 coding DNA: TGTGCCAGCTCACCAGGCCAGGGATTGAACACTGAAGCTTTCTTT. Translation: CASSPGQGLNTEAFF. This chain joins TRBV18 and TRBJ1-1; D possibly corresponds to TRBD1 (5 bases). Germline values: CDR1 KGHSH, CDR2 LQKENI. V was shortened by 2 bases and J by 0 bases, with 10 bases between the two germline ends. The CDR3 covers 15 residues.